Shown below are 5 T cell receptor beta chains from a single sample sequenced in a study of blood T cell repertoires in COVID-19. Method: immunoSEQ multiplex PCR; TCRdb's copy keeps in-frame clones and lacks some. Of tens of thousands of clones in the sample, 75% to 85% were seen once. The material sequenced was peripheral blood. The receptor source for this set is an elderly man with active or convalescent COVID-19.

This clone has just a few counts. The genes are TRBV12-1 and TRBJ2-7; the table assigns TRBD2, which was not confirmed against the DNA. TRBV12-1 is a pseudogene locus. The CDR3 is 17 amino acids. CDR3 nucleotide sequence: TGTGCCAGCAGCTCCGCGATTCTTCAGCGGGAGGGCAACGAGCAGTACTTC. Protein product: CASSSAILQREGNEQYF.

This clone was detected only once. The V gene is TRBV9, the J gene TRBJ1-6; D is unresolved. The germline V and J ends were trimmed by 7 bases and 7 bases, with 9 bases remaining between them. This CDR3 spans 12 amino acids. Germline loops: CDR1 SGDLS, CDR2 YYNGEE. The CDR3 DNA is TGTGCCAGCCGTTCCCCGAATTCACCCCTCCACTTT. Encoded protein: CASRSPNSPLHF.

For the CDR3, the DNA is TGTGCCAGCAGTGGACAGGGGCAAGAGACCCAGTACTTC. It specifies CASSGQGQETQYF. This chain joins TRBV2 and TRBJ2-5, with 8 bases fitting TRBD1. Germline V gene sequence: CDR1 SNHLY, CDR2 FYNNEI. V shed 4 bases and J 2 bases; nucleotides not matched to a gene: 0. CDR3 length: 13 residues.

The J gene is TRBJ2-3, the V gene TRBV29-1, with TRBD1 identical over 8 bases. V lost 7 bases to trimming and J lost 3 bases; unmatched junction nucleotides: 6. Germline V gene lookup returns CDR1 SQVTM and CDR2 ANQGSEA. CDR3 length: 13 amino acids. The CDR3 bases are TGCAGCGCTACAGGGGGGTGGACAGATACGCAGTATTTT. This gives the protein CSATGGWTDTQYF.

The genes are TRBV5-1 and TRBJ2-3, with TRBD2 matching over 13 bases. The CDR3 covers 19 residues. V trimming: 1 base; J trimming: 2 bases; junction bases outside the gene matches: 10. Germline V gene lookup returns CDR1 SGHRS and CDR2 YFSETQ. The CDR3 is CASSLKGLAGLGPTDTQYF. The CDR3 DNA follows: TGCGCCAGCAGCTTGAAGGGACTAGCGGGGCTTGGACCCACAGATACGCAGTATTTT.